This T cell receptor (beta chain) was identified in a study of long-term antiretroviral therapy in people with HIV. From germline, CDR1 is SGHDT and CDR2 YYEEEE. CDR3 length: 16 amino acids. Trimming left V 6 bases short and J 1 base short, with 19 bases between. General study findings and limits: Upon ART, diversity increased but remained lower than transplant donor controls. Clonal expansions arising prior to ART prevailed in the repertoire at every time point.

Researchers report immunoSEQ v3.0 was run at survey level. Profiled with immunoSEQ multiplex PCR; TCRdb holds only in-frame clones, not every one. In the table there are 35,000 or so clones, roughly 94% of which are singletons. About this clone itself: Its specificity is unknown.

The V and J genes are TRBV5-6 and TRBJ1-1; D may be TRBD1 (6 bases). The TCR was taken from a woman aged 45-65 years with HIV. The specimen comprised unsorted PBMCs, sampled 4.1 years after starting antiretroviral therapy. CDR3 in amino acids: CASTLFRGASNTEAFF. CDR3 nucleotides: TGTGCCAGCACCCTATTTCGGGGGGCATCGAACACTGAAGCTTTCTTT.